A selection of T cell receptor beta chains follows, all from one sample in a study of blood T cells in healthy people across ages. MiXCR, run by TCRdb on the 5' RACE reads, gives a single entry per CDR3 protein. Counted here are 750,000 to 950,000 distinct CDR3 sequences, approximately 53% occurring once; the ten biggest clones make up about 42%. Sequencing was performed on blood. The receptors were gathered from a man older than 75 in good health. CDR3s include the opening cysteine and the closing phenylalanine or tryptophan. The D gene is left open where the match is weak. The size of a clone is reported for some rows only, either as once, few or many, or as a class for expanded clones.

V,J,size,D,DNA,CDR3
TRBV11-2,TRBJ2-7,.,TRBD1,TGTGCCAGCTCCATGGCAGGGGGCAACTACGAGCAGTACTTC,CASSMAGGNYEQYF
TRBV7-9,TRBJ1-2,few,TRBD1,TGTGCCAGCAGCCCACGACAGGGGATAGACTATGGCTACACCTTC,CASSPRQGIDYGYTF
TRBV6-2/TRBV6-3,TRBJ1-5,.,TRBD1,TGTGCCAGCCATAGGACAGGCAGCAATCAGCCCCAGCATTTT,CASHRTGSNQPQHF
TRBV5-6,TRBJ2-5,.,.,TGTGCCAGCAAAGAGCGGAACCAAGAGACCCAGTACTTC,CASKERNQETQYF
TRBV10-3,TRBJ2-7,.,TRBD1,TGTGCCATCAGGGCCGGGACAGAGGACGAGCAGTACTTC,CAIRAGTEDEQYF
TRBV6-5,TRBJ1-2,.,.,TGTGCCAGCAACCCAACACGGACAGTTAACTATGGCTACACCTTC,CASNPTRTVNYGYTF
TRBV12-3/TRBV12-4,TRBJ2-1,.,TRBD2,TGTGCCAGCACTTTGGGGGTGGGAACTAGCGGGAGGGGCAATGAGCAGTTCTTC,CASTLGVGTSGRGNEQFF
TRBV2,TRBJ2-4,.,.,TGTGCCAGCAGGAGTCTGGGAGGCGCGGGAAACATTCAGTACTTC,CASRSLGGAGNIQYF
TRBV9,TRBJ2-3,once,TRBD2,TGTGCCAGCAGCGTAGCTAGCGGGACATACACAGATACGCAGTATTTT,CASSVASGTYTDTQYF
TRBV28,TRBJ2-7,.,TRBD2,TGTGCCAGCAGTTTATTCGGCGGGAGATCTCAGCAGTACTTC,CASSLFGGRSQQYF
TRBV29-1,TRBJ2-7,.,.,TGCAGCGTTGTGGGACCCGCCTACGAGCAGTACTTC,CSVVGPAYEQYF
TRBV12-3/TRBV12-4,TRBJ2-7,.,TRBD1,TGTGCCAGCAGCCCAAACACAGGGGGGACTTCCTACGAGCAGTACTTC,CASSPNTGGTSYEQYF
TRBV28,TRBJ2-7,few,TRBD1,TGTGCCAGCAGCACAGGGGACCTAACCTACGAGCAGTACTTC,CASSTGDLTYEQYF
TRBV29-1,TRBJ1-5,.,TRBD1,TGCAGCGTTGGAGAGACAGGGGGGAAGGCCCAGCATTTT,CSVGETGGKAQHF
TRBV7-2,TRBJ2-7,.,TRBD1,TGTGCCAGCAGCCGAGCATCGGACAGGGGATCCGAGCAGTACTTC,CASSRASDRGSEQYF
TRBV29-1,TRBJ2-7,.,TRBD1,TGCAGCGTGGGGGGGGACAGGGGCTACGAGCAGTACTTC,CSVGGDRGYEQYF
TRBV7-2,TRBJ1-2,.,.,TGTGCCAGCCGGTACACGACCTATGGCTACACCTTC,CASRYTTYGYTF
TRBV29-1,TRBJ2-7,.,.,TGCAGCGTTGGAGATTGGAACACCTACGAGCAGTACTTC,CSVGDWNTYEQYF
TRBV5-1,TRBJ2-5,few,.,TGCGCCAGCAGCTTGGGAGGGGCAGAGACCCAGTACTTC,CASSLGGAETQYF
TRBV3-1,TRBJ2-3,.,.,TGTGCCAGCAGCCAAGGCCGCGGTGACAGATACGCGTATTTT,CASSQGRGDRYAYF
TRBV18,TRBJ2-1,.,TRBD2,TGTGCCAGCTCACCACAAGGCGGGAGTGGGTATGAGCAGTTCTTC,CASSPQGGSGYEQFF
TRBV6-1,TRBJ2-3,.,TRBD2,TGTGCCAGCAGGTCCCGGGGGGGGACTAGCGGGTATTCTAGCACAGATACGCAGTATTTT,CASRSRGGTSGYSSTDTQYF
TRBV5-1,TRBJ2-7,.,.,TGCGCCAGCAGCCAACCAGGGGTGGGCTCCTACGAGCAGTACTTC,CASSQPGVGSYEQYF
TRBV7-9,TRBJ2-7,few,.,TGTGCCAGCAGCTCGGGACAAAGCTCCTACGAGCAGTACTTC,CASSSGQSSYEQYF
TRBV5-5,TRBJ2-5,.,.,TGTGCCAGCAGAATGGGTCTCCAAGAGACCCAGTACTTC,CASRMGLQETQYF
TRBV29-1,TRBJ2-3,.,TRBD1,TGCAGCGTCATACAGGGGGCAGATACGCAGTATTTT,CSVIQGADTQYF
TRBV7-2,TRBJ2-3,.,TRBD2,TGTGCCAGCAGCTTAGGACTAGCGGGAGTAACAGATACGCAGTATTTT,CASSLGLAGVTDTQYF
TRBV6-5,TRBJ2-7,.,.,TGTGCCAGCAGTTACTCGTGGGCCTACGAGCAGTACTTC,CASSYSWAYEQYF
TRBV4-1,TRBJ2-1,few,.,TGCGCCAGCAGCCAAGATCGCAATGAGCAGTTCTTC,CASSQDRNEQFF
TRBV4-2,TRBJ2-7,.,TRBD1,TGTGCCAGCAGCCAAGCTGGGGCCGGGACAGGGGGCCACGAGCAGTACTTC,CASSQAGAGTGGHEQYF
TRBV7-9,TRBJ2-3,.,.,TGTGCCAGCAGCTTTTCAGCGGGTACGCAGTATTTT,CASSFSAGTQYF
TRBV7-2,TRBJ2-3,.,.,TGTGCCAGCAGCTTTCGGGCCGAGGGGAGAGGCGCGTATTTT,CASSFRAEGRGAYF
TRBV11-2,TRBJ2-3,.,.,TGTGCCAGCAGCTTCGGGGTGGATACGCAGTATTTT,CASSFGVDTQYF
TRBV20-1,TRBJ2-3,.,TRBD2,TGCAGTGCTACTACTCTCGAACCGGGACTAGCCCCAGATACGCAGTATTTT,CSATTLEPGLAPDTQYF
TRBV7-9,TRBJ2-2,.,.,TGTGCCAGCAGCTTAGGGCGGGGTAGCCGTGACACCGGGGAGCTGTTTTTT,CASSLGRGSRDTGELFF
TRBV13,TRBJ1-2,.,.,TGTGCCAGCAGCTTATATTCAGGGACCTATGGCTACACCTTC,CASSLYSGTYGYTF
TRBV18,TRBJ2-1,.,TRBD2,TGTGCCAGCCTAGTTAGCGGGACCGCTTACAATGAGCAGTTCTTC,CASLVSGTAYNEQFF
TRBV9,TRBJ2-7,.,.,TGTGCCAGCAGCGAGGCGGGTAGCGAGTACAATGAGCAGTACTTC,CASSEAGSEYNEQYF
TRBV9,TRBJ2-7,.,.,TGTGCCAGCAGCGTACTTTTTGCGGGCGACGAGCAGTACTTC,CASSVLFAGDEQYF
TRBV7-3,TRBJ2-3,.,.,TGTGCCAGCAGCTTAATAAGTGGATCGAGCACAGATACGCAGTATTTT,CASSLISGSSTDTQYF
TRBV5-6,TRBJ2-3,.,.,TGTGCCAGCAGCTTGGATGGCCGCACAGATACGCAGTATTTT,CASSLDGRTDTQYF
TRBV12-3/TRBV12-4,TRBJ2-1,.,TRBD1,TGTGCCAGCAGTTCCCCGGGACAGTTTTACAATGAGCAGTTCTTC,CASSSPGQFYNEQFF
TRBV4-2,TRBJ2-1,.,TRBD2,TGTGCCAGCAGCCAAGATCGGTTGGGGACTAGCCACAATGAGCAGTTCTTC,CASSQDRLGTSHNEQFF
TRBV6-1,TRBJ1-5,.,.,TGTGCCAGCAGTGCGACCACATCCAAGGGTCAGCCCCAGCATTTT,CASSATTSKGQPQHF
TRBV2,TRBJ2-7,.,TRBD2,TGTGCCAGCAGAGGATCTAGCGGGAGCCTCTACGAGCAGTACTTC,CASRGSSGSLYEQYF
TRBV5-1,TRBJ2-1,few,.,TGCGCCAGCAGCTTGGGTTCGGCACCTAGGGGCAATGAGCAGTTCTTC,CASSLGSAPRGNEQFF
TRBV28,TRBJ2-4,.,TRBD1,TGTGCCAGTAGTACTCAGGGGGTGGGGAACATTCAGTACTTC,CASSTQGVGNIQYF
TRBV2,TRBJ2-7,.,TRBD1,TGTGCCAGCAGTGGCGAAAGGGGGCACGAGCAGTACTTC,CASSGERGHEQYF
TRBV2,TRBJ2-7,.,.,TGTGCCAGCGAGGCGGGCCCCCCCTACGAGCAGTACTTC,CASEAGPPYEQYF
TRBV4-1,TRBJ2-3,many,.,TGCGCCAGCAGCCAGTCCGGGACTCGCACAGATACGCAGTATTTT,CASSQSGTRTDTQYF
TRBV14,TRBJ2-3,.,.,TGTGCCAGCAGCCTTGATCACGGGCCCCGCACAGATACGCAGTATTTT,CASSLDHGPRTDTQYF
TRBV12-3/TRBV12-4,TRBJ2-6,.,.,TGTGCCGCAGGGCCCGGGGCCAACGTCCTGACTTTC,CAAGPGANVLTF
TRBV9,TRBJ2-6,few,.,TGTGCCAGCAGCGTTGTAGCTCGGAACTCTGGGGCCAACGTCCTGACTTTC,CASSVVARNSGANVLTF
TRBV10-3,TRBJ2-6,few,.,TGTGCCATCAGTGAGTGGAGCTCTGGGGCCAACGTCCTGACTTTC,CAISEWSSGANVLTF